The TCR beta chain described here comes from a study of cytomegalovirus exposure and HLA in healthy donors. Study summary: From HLA-typed donors, an early data release held around 85 million unique TCRs.

This CDR3 contains 13 residues. Germline CDR1 MDHEN, CDR2 SYDVKM. The V gene end was trimmed by 6 bases and the J gene end by 8 bases; junction bases not matched to a gene: 9. The study ran its PCR with 60 Vbeta and 13 Jbeta primers. Profiled with immunoSEQ multiplex PCR; TCRdb holds only in-frame clones, not every one. The table includes 120,000 to 150,000 clones, roughly 70% detected once. What was sequenced was PBMCs. This TCR was sampled from a man between 60 and 75 years old in good health and CMV-seronegative. This sequence joins TRBV28 and TRBJ1-2; 7 bases fit TRBD1. The CDR3 loop is CASSATGEGGYTF. The DNA for the CDR3 is TGTGCCAGCAGCGCAACAGGGGAAGGAGGCTACACCTTC.